These T cell receptor beta chains were read from a single sample in a study of cytomegalovirus exposure and HLA in healthy donors. Repertoires were generated with immunoSEQ multiplex PCR, while TCRdb's copy carries only in-frame clones and drops some. The sample carries 200,000 to 250,000 clones, around 73% recorded once. Input material: PBMCs. These TCRs come from a male donor in good health and CMV-seronegative. Each CDR3 is given without its conserved first and last residue. Fields, in order: V gene, J gene, D gene, CDR3 protein. D genes are given only for firm matches.

TRBV9	TRBJ2-3	TRBD2	ASSVGTSGSDTQY
TRBV11-2	TRBJ2-3	NA	ASRETDTQY
TRBV6-1	TRBJ1-4	NA	ATESAGINEKLF
TRBV27	TRBJ2-1	TRBD2	ASTPRLAGGVNEQF
TRBV6-4	TRBJ2-7	TRBD2	ASSETSGSYEQY
TRBV10-1	TRBJ2-1	NA	ASSDRRGNEQF
TRBV9	TRBJ2-5	TRBD2	ASSVGLAGETQY
TRBV30	TRBJ2-3	TRBD2	AWNRGGAFTDTQY
TRBV7-9	TRBJ2-2	NA	ASSLEVQGVDTGELF
TRBV5-4	TRBJ1-1	TRBD1	ASSLTGVWAEAF
TRBV7-2	TRBJ2-7	NA	ASSLERGTYEQY
TRBV30	TRBJ1-2	TRBD1	AWSAGGTVYGYT
TRBV7-3	TRBJ2-7	NA	ASSLDTGVHEQY
TRBV15	TRBJ1-2	NA	ATSRGPGYGYT
TRBV27	TRBJ1-3	NA	ASSLRGSSGNTIY
TRBV5-1	TRBJ2-3	TRBD1	ASRSGTGYY
TRBV29-1	TRBJ1-2	TRBD1	SVDRGRSGGYT
TRBV5-1	TRBJ1-2	TRBD1	ASSSGQGYRLYT